This TCR beta chain was sequenced for a study of shared clonotypes between healthy human individuals. Only CD45RO-negative cells positively selected for CCR7 counted as naive CD8 cells, so terminally differentiated effector memory CD45RA+ cells were excluded. Profiling relied on immunoSEQ multiplex PCR, and the TCRdb table lists in-frame clones only, not all of them. Of about 820,000 clones in the sample, more than 85% were seen once. In germline, CDR1 is SEHNR, CDR2 FQNEAQ (reference sequence). CDR3 size: 19 residues. V lost 5 bases, J lost 0 bases, and 23 bases lay in between. Points on this clone: The antigen is unknown.

General study points: The study's rarefaction showed incomplete sorted-subset sequencing despite large depth.

V and J are TRBV7-9 and TRBJ1-5; tentative D call: TRBD1 (5 bases). The TCR sequence derives from a man aged 25-45 years in good health. The specimen was naive CD8+ T cells sorted from blood. The CDR3: CASSPMTGTGRFSNQPQHF. Here the CDR3 DNA reads TGTGCCAGCAGCCCTATGACCGGGACGGGCCGGTTTAGCAATCAGCCCCAGCATTTT. Combining the CDR3 with reference TRBV7-9 and TRBJ1-5 gives the whole variable domain DTGVSQNPRHKITKRGQNVTFRCDPISEHNRLYWYRQTLGQGPEFLTYFQNEAQLEKSRLLSDRFSAERPKGSFSTLEIQRTEQGDSAMYLCASSPMTGTGRFSNQPQHFGDGTRLSIL.